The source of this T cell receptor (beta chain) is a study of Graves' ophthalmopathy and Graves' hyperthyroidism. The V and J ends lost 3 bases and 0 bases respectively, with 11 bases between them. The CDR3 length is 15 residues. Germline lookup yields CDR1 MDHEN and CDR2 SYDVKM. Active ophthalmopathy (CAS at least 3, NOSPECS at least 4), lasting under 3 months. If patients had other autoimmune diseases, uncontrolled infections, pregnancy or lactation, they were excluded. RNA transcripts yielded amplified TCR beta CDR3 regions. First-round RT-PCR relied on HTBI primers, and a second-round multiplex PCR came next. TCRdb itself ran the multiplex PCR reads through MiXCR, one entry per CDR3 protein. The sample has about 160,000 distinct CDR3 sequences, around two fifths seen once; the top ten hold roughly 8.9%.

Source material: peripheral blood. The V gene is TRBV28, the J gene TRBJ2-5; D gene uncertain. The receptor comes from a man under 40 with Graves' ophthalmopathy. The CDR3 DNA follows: TGTGCCAGCAGTTTGTCGAGCGCATACCAAGAGACCCAGTACTTC. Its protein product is CASSLSSAYQETQYF.